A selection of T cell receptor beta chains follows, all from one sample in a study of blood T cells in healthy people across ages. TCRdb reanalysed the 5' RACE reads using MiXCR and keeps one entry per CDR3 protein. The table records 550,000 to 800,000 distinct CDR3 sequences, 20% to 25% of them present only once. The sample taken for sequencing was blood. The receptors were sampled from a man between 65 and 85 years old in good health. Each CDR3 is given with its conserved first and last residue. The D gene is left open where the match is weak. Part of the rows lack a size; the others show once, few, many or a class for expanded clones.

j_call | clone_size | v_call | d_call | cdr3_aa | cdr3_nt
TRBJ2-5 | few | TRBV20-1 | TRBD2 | CSARPRTSGSETQYF | TGCAGTGCTAGACCCAGGACTAGCGGGAGTGAGACCCAGTACTTC
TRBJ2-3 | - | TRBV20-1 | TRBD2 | CSARRPSGITDTQYF | TGCAGTGCTAGGAGGCCTAGCGGGATAACAGATACGCAGTATTTT
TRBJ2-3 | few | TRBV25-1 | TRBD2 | CASSEGTSGSTDTQYF | TGTGCCAGCAGTGAAGGGACTAGCGGCAGCACAGATACGCAGTATTTT
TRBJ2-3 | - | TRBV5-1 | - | CASSFFSGSTDTQYF | TGCGCCAGCAGCTTCTTTAGCGGTAGCACAGATACGCAGTATTTT
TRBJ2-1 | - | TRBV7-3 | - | CASSFENYNEQFF | TGTGCCAGCAGCTTCGAGAATTACAATGAGCAGTTCTTC
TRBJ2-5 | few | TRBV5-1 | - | CASSLAPSIQETQYF | TGCGCCAGCAGCTTGGCCCCATCTATCCAAGAGACCCAGTACTTC
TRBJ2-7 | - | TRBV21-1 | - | CASNIGTGPSSYEQYF | TGTGCCAGCAACATTGGGACAGGACCTTCCTCCTACGAGCAGTACTTC
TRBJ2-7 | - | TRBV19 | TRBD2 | CASSETSGSYEQYF | TGTGCCAGTAGTGAGACTAGCGGGAGCTACGAGCAGTACTTC
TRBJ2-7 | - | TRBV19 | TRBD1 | CASSEGQVKDEQYF | TGTGCCAGTAGTGAGGGACAGGTAAAAGACGAGCAGTACTTC
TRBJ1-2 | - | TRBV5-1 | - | CASSPERTTVYGYTF | TGCGCCAGCAGCCCGGAGAGGACGACAGTCTATGGCTACACCTTC
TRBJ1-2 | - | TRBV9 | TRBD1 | CASSDPGQGDGYTF | TGTGCCAGCAGCGATCCCGGACAGGGGGATGGCTACACCTTC
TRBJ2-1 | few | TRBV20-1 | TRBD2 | CSATSGSFNEQFF | TGCAGTGCTACTAGCGGGAGTTTCAATGAGCAGTTCTTC
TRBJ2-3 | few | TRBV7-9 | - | CASSSKTATSTDTQYF | TGTGCCAGCAGCTCTAAGACAGCCACTAGCACAGATACGCAGTATTTT
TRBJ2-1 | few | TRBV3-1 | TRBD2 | CASSPGLGVSINEQFF | TGTGCCAGCAGCCCCGGACTAGGGGTCAGTATAAATGAGCAGTTCTTC
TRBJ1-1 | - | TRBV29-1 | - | CSVRPTNTEAFF | TGCAGCGTCAGGCCCACGAACACTGAAGCTTTCTTT
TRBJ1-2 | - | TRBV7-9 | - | CASSLAQGDYGYTF | TGTGCCAGCAGCTTAGCGCAGGGCGACTATGGCTACACCTTC
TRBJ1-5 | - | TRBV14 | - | CASSHDSNQPQHF | TGTGCCAGCAGCCATGATAGCAATCAGCCCCAGCATTTT